This T cell receptor beta chain was sequenced during a study of cytomegalovirus exposure and HLA in healthy donors. Study-wide points: Later analysis revealed greater clonal expansion in HLA-associated TCR beta chains than in equally common others.

CDR1 is MGHRA, CDR2 YSYEKL, per germline. The CDR3 runs to 17 residues. Trimming shortened V by 4 bases and J by 2 bases, and 18 bases separated the two germline ends. This PCR relied on a set of 60 Vbeta primers and 13 Jbeta primers. The repertoire was sequenced with immunoSEQ multiplex PCR; TCRdb's copy has only in-frame clones and lacks some. The profile shows around 170,000 clones, around 79% of them singletons. Notes on this clone: Its target is unknown.

The chain couples TRBV4-1 to TRBJ1-5, with D unclear. The sequencing sample was made of PBMCs. The TCR comes from a woman between 40 and 55 years old in good health and CMV-seronegative. CDR3 nucleotide sequence: TGCGCCAGCAGCCCGTCACGGGGAAAGTCAGGCAATCAGCCCCAGCATTTT. This codes for CASSPSRGKSGNQPQHF.